This T cell receptor beta chain was captured by sequencing in a study of CD8 T cells in ankylosing spondylitis. Study findings and constraints: The authors reported significant enrichment of disease-linked clones in matched ankylosing spondylitis synovial fluid. Previous work reported some of these motif variants in the synovial fluid and blood of reactive arthritis.

Germline assignment: CDR1 LGHDT and CDR2 YNNKEL (reference sequence). Trimming took 3 bases from V and 3 from J; bases not matched to a gene: 9. CDR3 size: 16 residues. Generation of TCR beta libraries employed quantitative 5'-RACE incorporating molecular barcodes. TCRdb re-analysed the 5' RACE reads in MiXCR, keeping a single row per CDR3 protein. Found here are roughly 190,000 distinct CDR3 sequences, roughly 13% of them singletons; the top ten hold 16%. There are a few counts of this clonotype. The antigen is not known. The TCR comes from a male donor with ankylosing spondylitis or in good health (not recorded which). The chain combines TRBV3-1 with TRBJ2-3; 7 bases line up with TRBD1. Sequenced input: blood, either unsorted or a sorted T cell fraction (not recorded which). The CDR3 reads CASSHNLHRGTDTQYF. The CDR3 DNA reads TGTGCCAGCAGCCACAACCTCCACAGGGGAACAGATACGCAGTATTTT.